The rows below give T cell receptor beta chains drawn from one sample of a study of cytomegalovirus exposure and HLA in healthy donors. Profiling relied on immunoSEQ multiplex PCR, and the TCRdb table lists in-frame clones only, not all of them. This table holds around 170,000 clones, 81% found once. Sequenced sample: PBMCs. These receptors all come from a man aged 45 to 65 in good health and CMV-seronegative. Each CDR3 is given with its conserved first and last residue. A D gene is named only where the DNA matches it firmly. Where a row states a size, it is once, few, many or the class of an expanded clone; other rows omit it.

CDR3: CASRGTVTDTDTQYF
DNA: TGTGCCAGCAGGGGGACAGTGACCGATACAGATACGCAGTATTTT
D: TRBD1
V: TRBV27
length: 15
J: TRBJ2-3
size: .

CDR3: CASSPTRDIPGNTIYF
DNA: TGTGCCAGCAGCCCAACCAGGGACATCCCTGGAAACACCATATATTTT
D: .
V: TRBV7-9
length: 16
J: TRBJ1-3
size: once

CDR3: CASSPRGSGGTTYNEQFF
DNA: TGTGCCAGCAGCCCCCGGGGGAGCGGGGGGACTACCTACAATGAGCAGTTCTTC
D: TRBD2
V: TRBV7-8
length: 18
J: TRBJ2-1
size: .

CDR3: CASSDIRSETQYF
DNA: TGTGCCAGCAGTGACATACGGTCCGAAACGCAGTATTTT
D: .
V: TRBV6-4
length: 13
J: TRBJ2-3
size: .

CDR3: CATSPMAGEETQYF
DNA: TGTGCCACCAGCCCTATGGCGGGGGAAGAGACCCAGTACTTC
D: TRBD2
V: TRBV15
length: 14
J: TRBJ2-5
size: .

CDR3: CASAAWAGEGITGNTIYF
DNA: TGTGCCAGCGCAGCTTGGGCCGGCGAAGGTATAACAGGAAACACCATATATTTT
D: .
V: TRBV7-9
length: 18
J: TRBJ1-3
size: .

CDR3: CASSPRGGTTNEKLFF
DNA: TGTGCCAGCAGCCCACGGGGGGGGACAACTAATGAAAAACTGTTTTTT
D: .
V: TRBV7-2
length: 16
J: TRBJ1-4
size: .

CDR3: CASTGTLNTEAFF
DNA: TGCGCCAGCACCGGGACTTTGAACACTGAAGCTTTCTTT
D: .
V: TRBV5-1
length: 13
J: TRBJ1-1
size: .

CDR3: CASGYRTSGVSSGANVLTF
DNA: TGTGCCAGCGGGTACCGGACTAGCGGCGTTAGCTCTGGGGCCAACGTCCTGACTTTC
D: TRBD2
V: TRBV2
length: 19
J: TRBJ2-6
size: .

CDR3: CASQLRPGGMGNQPQHF
DNA: TGCGCCAGCCAACTGCGACCCGGGGGTATGGGCAATCAGCCCCAGCATTTT
D: .
V: TRBV5-1
length: 17
J: TRBJ1-5
size: .

CDR3: CASSEGGTLNTEAFF
DNA: TGTGCCAGCAGTGAAGGGGGGACTTTGAACACTGAAGCTTTCTTT
D: .
V: TRBV25-1
length: 15
J: TRBJ1-1
size: .

CDR3: CASSFQSKSETQYF
DNA: TGTGCCAGCAGCTTCCAGTCGAAATCGGAGACCCAGTACTTC
D: .
V: TRBV7-8
length: 14
J: TRBJ2-5
size: .

CDR3: CASSPQGRETQYF
DNA: TGTGCCAGCAGCCCTCAGGGTAGAGAGACCCAGTACTTC
D: .
V: TRBV5-4
length: 13
J: TRBJ2-5
size: .

CDR3: CAWRDRGVYNEQFF
DNA: TGTGCCTGGAGGGACAGGGGGGTTTACAATGAGCAGTTCTTC
D: TRBD1
V: TRBV30
length: 14
J: TRBJ2-1
size: .

CDR3: CASSQVFQGLYQPQHF
DNA: TGCGCCAGCAGCCAAGTGTTCCAGGGACTTTATCAGCCCCAGCATTTT
D: .
V: TRBV4-1
length: 16
J: TRBJ1-5
size: .

CDR3: CASSALDRTGIREQFF
DNA: TGTGCCAGCAGCGCCCTGGATAGGACAGGGATTCGTGAGCAGTTCTTC
D: TRBD1
V: TRBV7-2
length: 16
J: TRBJ2-1
size: .

CDR3: CASSVGGGAPYEQYF
DNA: TGTGCCAGCAGCGTAGGAGGGGGCGCGCCCTACGAGCAGTACTTC
D: TRBD1
V: TRBV9
length: 15
J: TRBJ2-7
size: .

CDR3: CASSPGKVGEQYF
DNA: TGTGCCAGCAGCCCCGGGAAGGTCGGCGAGCAGTACTTC
D: .
V: TRBV7-9
length: 13
J: TRBJ2-7
size: .

CDR3: CASSPTGGTNYGYTF
DNA: TGTGCCAGCAGCCCGACAGGGGGGACTAACTATGGCTACACCTTC
D: TRBD1
V: TRBV7-2
length: 15
J: TRBJ1-2
size: .

CDR3: CASSLRQGGGELFF
DNA: TGTGCCAGCAGTTTAAGACAGGGGGGCGGGGAGCTGTTTTTT
D: TRBD1
V: TRBV5-5
length: 14
J: TRBJ2-2
size: .

CDR3: CASSPGKLFQETQYF
DNA: TGTGCCAGCAGCCCCGGTAAACTGTTCCAAGAGACCCAGTACTTC
D: .
V: TRBV7-9
length: 15
J: TRBJ2-5
size: .

CDR3: CASSSEGIYSPLHF
DNA: TGTGCCAGCAGCTCCGAGGGCATCTATTCACCCCTCCACTTT
D: .
V: TRBV7-6
length: 14
J: TRBJ1-6
size: few

CDR3: CASATTGDTEAFF
DNA: TGTGCCAGCGCAACGACAGGGGACACTGAAGCTTTCTTT
D: TRBD1
V: TRBV18
length: 13
J: TRBJ1-1
size: .